The clone carrying this T cell receptor (beta chain) was observed a few times. The antigen is undetermined. This sample stems from a study of cytomegalovirus exposure and HLA in healthy donors. Study results and caveats: An observed cluster of highly shared sequence variants was recorded as a likely sequencing artifact. Researchers catalogued over 150 TCR beta chains as cytomegalovirus-associated. Common viral pathogens seemed, in a later analysis, to connect with several of the most significant clusters.

It was with 60 Vbeta and 13 Jbeta primers that the PCR ran. Using immunoSEQ multiplex PCR, the repertoire was profiled, and TCRdb retains in-frame clones only, with some absent. This sample has 65,000 to 90,000 clones, with 76% found just once. Germline V gene lookup returns CDR1 MNHEY and CDR2 SMNVEV (reference sequence). The CDR3 covers 17 residues. The germline V and J ends were trimmed by 5 bases and 5 bases, with 22 bases remaining between them. The source material was PBMCs. The gene calls are TRBV27 and TRBJ2-1, with D possibly being TRBD2 (5 bases). The receptor comes from a man aged 40-55 years in good health and CMV-seronegative. The CDR3 region is CASSLIPRRISNNEQFF. The CDR3, as DNA: TGTGCCAGCAGTCTCATACCGCGGAGGATCAGTAACAATGAGCAGTTCTTC.